This T cell receptor beta chain was sequenced in a study of T cells in Graves' hyperthyroidism and ophthalmopathy. Each 10 ml fresh peripheral blood draw supplied the PBMCs. V lost 0 bases, J lost 3 bases, and 15 bases lay in between. The germline V gene has CDR1 ENHRY and CDR2 SYGVKD. The CDR3 has 16 residues. This clonotype was detected a few times. Its antigen remains unknown. Findings of the study overall: It was a median about 6 months before onset that the model predicted ophthalmopathy. Most clonotypes expanded in the thyroid (above 0.001) were also present in blood.

The CDR3 regions of TCR beta were amplified from RNA transcripts. TCR CDR3 underwent first-round RT-PCR with the HTBI primer set. TCRdb passed the multiplex PCR reads through MiXCR, listing each CDR3 protein once. The sample holds approximately 400,000 distinct CDR3 sequences, approximately 17% seen once. The specimen was blood. The source is a man aged 18 to 30 with Graves' ophthalmopathy. This chain joins TRBV10-3 and TRBJ2-7; the D is unclear. CDR3 DNA: TGTGCCATCAGTGAGTCGTTTTGGGATATTGGCTACGAGCAGTACTTC. Encoded protein: CAISESFWDIGYEQYF.